Below, 25 T cell receptor beta chains from the same sample are listed, as sequenced in a study of post-analysis software for immune sequencing data. Study-wide results and limits: A few TRBV segments occurring more often in patients than controls included TRBV5-6, TRBV5-1 and TRBV20-1.

For these receptors, no antigen is known. Libraries were made from TCR beta cDNA, and they carried unique molecular identifiers. TCRdb itself ran the PCR reads through MiXCR, one entry per CDR3 protein. Among about 460,000 distinct CDR3 sequences listed, around 40% were seen once. Sequencing was performed on blood. These receptors came from a girl aged 10 to 17 with multiple sclerosis.

The rearrangement joins TRBV6-5 to TRBJ2-1; TRBD2 aligns across 7 bases. V shed 2 bases and J 14 bases; nucleotides not matched to a gene: 6. The CDR3 is made up of 12 amino acids. Germline V CDR1 and CDR2: MNHEY, SVGAGI. The CDR3 coding sequence is TGTGCCAGCAGTTACGGTCGGGGGGAAAAGTTCTTC. Translation gives CASSYGRGEKFF.

The V and J genes are TRBV12-3 or TRBV12-4 and TRBJ1-1, with a tentative D call TRBD1 (6 bases). V dropped 7 bases and J dropped 9 bases, with 15 bases sitting between them. This CDR3 is 12 amino acids long. The CDR3: CASTPEGGQAFF. In DNA, the CDR3 is TGTGCCAGCACCCCCGAAGGGGGACAAGCTTTCTTT.

The rearrangement joins TRBV20-1 to TRBJ1-2, with a possible D match to TRBD1 (6 bases). Germline CDR1 is DFQATT and CDR2 is SNEGSKA (reference sequence). With 6 bases removed from V and 2 bases from J, the gap between germline ends came to 10 bases. The CDR3 runs 12 residues. The CDR3 reads CSAPDRNYGYTF. The CDR3 coding sequence is TGCAGTGCCCCCGACAGGAACTATGGCTACACCTTC.

The V and J genes are TRBV29-1 and TRBJ1-2; D is undetermined. The V gene lost 3 bases and the J gene lost 4 bases, with 9 bases spanning the gap. CDR3 length: 12 residues. Per the germline V gene, CDR1 is SQVTM and CDR2 is ANQGSEA. The CDR3 DNA reads TGCAGCGTTGAGGCCAGAACCTATGGCTACACCTTC. Encoded protein: CSVEARTYGYTF. The entire variable domain, with the rest obtained from reference TRBV29-1 and TRBJ1-2, is as follows: SAVISQKPSRDICQRGTSLTIQCQVDSQVTMMFWYRQQPGQSLTLIATANQGSEATYESGFVIDKFPISRPNLTFSTLTVSNMSPEDSSIYLCSVEARTYGYTFGSGTRLTVV.

The V call is TRBV7-9, the J call TRBJ2-7, with 8 bases matching TRBD2. CDR1 is SEHNR, CDR2 FQNEAQ, per germline (reference sequence). V lost 1 base and J lost 3; bases outside the gene matches: 5. CDR3 length: 15 amino acids. The CDR3 DNA reads TGTGCCAGCAGCTTAGTGGGACTAGACGACTACGAGCAGTACTTC. This sequence encodes CASSLVGLDDYEQYF.

This sequence joins TRBV5-5 and TRBJ2-3; D ambiguous. The V gene lost 2 bases and the J gene lost 0 bases, with 7 bases spanning the gap. Germline V gene data show CDR1 as SGHKS and CDR2 as YYEKEE (reference sequence). This CDR3 has 14 amino acids. CDR3 DNA: TGTGCCAGCAGCTTTAGACCGAGCACAGATACGCAGTATTTT. It is translated as CASSFRPSTDTQYF.

The chain joins TRBV7-3 to TRBJ2-5, with D perhaps TRBD1 (6 bases). V was shortened by 4 bases and J by 3 bases, with 9 bases between the two germline ends. Germline V CDR1 and CDR2: SGHTA, FQGTGA. There are 13 residues in the CDR3. CDR3: CASSYNREETQYF. The CDR3 bases are TGTGCCAGCAGCTACAACAGGGAAGAGACCCAGTACTTC.

The chain uses TRBV12-3 or TRBV12-4 and TRBJ2-1; D unresolved. The V and J ends lost 5 bases and 4 bases respectively, with 9 bases between them. CDR3 length: 13 amino acids. The CDR3 coding sequence is TGTGCCAGCAGTCCGGACCAATACAATGAGCAGTTCTTC. As protein: CASSPDQYNEQFF.

The chain employs TRBV5-6 and TRBJ2-1; a possible D gene is TRBD1 (8 bases). The CDR3 runs 17 residues. Trimming took 5 bases from V and 9 from J, leaving 27 bases between them. The germline V gene encodes CDR1 SGHDT and CDR2 YYEEEE. For the CDR3, the DNA is TGTGCCAGCAGTTCGGGACAGGACGAGCGGGATTGGGTTGAGCAGTTCTTC. Amino acid sequence: CASSSGQDERDWVEQFF.

This clonotype was recorded a few times. V is TRBV18 and J is TRBJ2-1; 12 nucleotides agree with TRBD2. The germline CDR1 and CDR2 sequences are KGHSH and LQKENI. The V gene end was trimmed by 4 bases and the J gene end by 9 bases; junction bases not matched to a gene: 13. CDR3 length: 17 residues. The DNA for the CDR3 is TGTGCCAGCTCACTACGGTCGACTAGCGGGAGCGGAGGTGAGCAGTTCTTC. Amino acid sequence: CASSLRSTSGSGGEQFF. The full variable domain, its missing parts supplied by reference TRBV18 and TRBJ2-1, is NAGVMQNPRHLVRRRGQEARLRCSPMKGHSHVYWYRQLPEEGLKFMVYLQKENIIDESGMPKERFSAEFPKEGPSILRIQQVVRGDSAAYFCASSLRSTSGSGGEQFFGPGTRLTVL.

This clonotype has just a few counts. The genes are TRBV5-1 and TRBJ2-5, with a tentative D call TRBD2 (7 bases). Between the trimmed V and J ends, which lost 1 base and 5 bases, there was a span of 18 bases. CDR3 length: 16 residues. Germline V lookup: CDR1 SGHRS, CDR2 YFSETQ. The CDR3 loop reads CASSLSPTGGRETQYF. Here the CDR3 DNA reads TGCGCCAGCAGCTTGTCGCCCACGGGGGGCAGGGAGACCCAGTACTTC.

This clonotype showed up just a few times. The rearrangement links TRBV6-5 to TRBJ2-5; TRBD2 is a possible D gene (7 bases). V was trimmed by 5 bases and J by 7 bases, leaving 23 bases between them. This CDR3 has 16 residues. Germline assignment: CDR1 MNHEY and CDR2 SVGAGI. The CDR3 loop is CASSPGSLQGRATQYF. As DNA, the CDR3 is TGTGCCAGCAGTCCTGGGAGCCTCCAGGGGAGGGCGACCCAGTACTTC.

The rearrangement uses TRBV29-1 and TRBJ2-5; 8 bases fit TRBD1. Germline CDR1 SQVTM, CDR2 ANQGSEA. The V gene end was trimmed by 6 bases and the J gene end by 11 bases; junction bases not matched to a gene: 8. The CDR3 is made up of 11 amino acids. In nucleotides, the CDR3 is TGCAGCGTCCAACAGGGGGGAGAGCAGTACTTC. Translating gives CSVQQGGEQYF.

This clonotype occurred a few times. V is TRBV20-1 and J is TRBJ2-5, with TRBD1 matching over 10 bases. V lost 6 bases to trimming and J lost 4 bases; unmatched junction nucleotides: 8. CDR1 is DFQATT and CDR2 is SNEGSKA in the germline V gene (reference sequence). The CDR3 covers 14 residues. The DNA of the CDR3 is TGCAGTGCGAGAAGGGACAGGGGATCAGAGACCCAGTACTTC. Amino acid sequence: CSARRDRGSETQYF.

This clonotype was seen a few times. The chain carries TRBV20-1 and TRBJ2-3, with TRBD2 matching 7 bases. The CDR3 consists of 12 residues. Germline CDR1 is DFQATT and CDR2 is SNEGSKA (reference sequence). After removal of 6 bases from V and 9 bases from J, the junction contained 9 bases not matched to a gene. The CDR3 DNA reads as TGCAGTGCGGAACCGCGAGCGGGAACGCAGTATTTT. Amino acid sequence: CSAEPRAGTQYF.

V is TRBV18 and J is TRBJ1-5, with D maybe TRBD1 (5 bases). Trimming shortened V by 2 bases and J by 4 bases, and 15 bases separated the two germline ends. The CDR3 is made up of 16 amino acids. Looked up from germline, CDR1 is KGHSH and CDR2 is LQKENI. CDR3 protein: CASSPVRGGRNQPQHF. The CDR3 DNA reads TGTGCCAGCTCACCAGTAAGGGGAGGAAGGAATCAGCCCCAGCATTTT. The full variable domain, rest sourced from reference TRBV18 and TRBJ1-5, is NAGVMQNPRHLVRRRGQEARLRCSPMKGHSHVYWYRQLPEEGLKFMVYLQKENIIDESGMPKERFSAEFPKEGPSILRIQQVVRGDSAAYFCASSPVRGGRNQPQHFGDGTRLSIL.

The chain carries TRBV10-3 and TRBJ2-5, with 9 bases that match TRBD1. Germline V gives CDR1 ENHRY, CDR2 SYGVKD. CDR3 size: 15 residues. Trimming took 4 bases from V and 0 from J; bases not matched to a gene: 3. This CDR3 is CAISGGDRDQETQYF. CDR3 coding DNA: TGTGCCATCAGTGGAGGGGACAGGGACCAAGAGACCCAGTACTTC.

The CDR3: CASSPGTSVEETQYF. The CDR3 DNA follows: TGTGCCAGCAGTCCCGGGACTAGCGTGGAAGAGACCCAGTACTTC. The chain recombines TRBV7-9 with TRBJ2-5; 10 bases are shared with TRBD2. The CDR3 is 15 amino acids. CDR1 and CDR2 (germline): SEHNR, FQNEAQ (reference sequence). J lost 3 bases, V lost 6 bases, and 7 bases had no gene match.

This clonotype came up a few times. CDR3 coding DNA: TGCAGCGCCGGGGCTCTGCGAGGGGAAAAACTGTTTTTT. This gives the protein CSAGALRGEKLFF. This rearrangement joins TRBV29-1 to TRBJ1-4; tentatively, D is TRBD1 (5 bases). V was trimmed by 7 bases and J by 8 bases, leaving 17 bases between them. CDR1 is SQVTM, CDR2 ANQGSEA, per germline. This CDR3 region has 13 residues.

The chain recombines TRBV5-1 with TRBJ1-4; perhaps TRBD1 as D (6 bases). V lost 3 bases to trimming and J lost 6 bases, with 12 bases between them. The CDR3 runs to 14 residues. CDR1 and CDR2 from the germline V gene are SGHRS and YFSETQ. CDR3: CASSSGGDDEKLFF. The CDR3 nucleotides are TGCGCCAGCAGCTCGGGGGGCGACGATGAAAAACTGTTTTTT.

This clonotype was counted a few times. This CDR3 is CASSIGQGSEGYTF. The CDR3 bases are TGCGCCAGCAGTATAGGGCAGGGGTCGGAAGGCTACACCTTC. The chain joins TRBV5-1 to TRBJ1-2, with D tentatively TRBD1 (6 bases). CDR1 and CDR2 from the germline V gene are SGHRS and YFSETQ. With 5 bases removed from V and 8 bases from J, the gap between germline ends came to 19 bases. The CDR3 length is 14 residues.

The V and J genes are TRBV4-2 and TRBJ2-5; 7 positions match TRBD1. Per the germline V gene, CDR1 is LGHNA and CDR2 is YNFKEQ. CDR3 length equals 15 residues. Trimming at V came to 2 bases and at J to 1 base, leaving 4 bases not matched to a gene. The CDR3 bases are TGTGCCAGCAGCCAAAGAACAGGGGTCCAAGAGACCCAGTACTTC. Encoded protein: CASSQRTGVQETQYF.

In its sample, this clonotype was seen many times. The rearrangement joins TRBV28 to TRBJ2-5; TRBD1 might be the D (5 bases). Trimming took 3 bases from V and 2 from J, leaving 13 bases between them. The CDR3 extends over 15 amino acids. Germline V gives CDR1 MDHEN, CDR2 SYDVKM. The CDR3 DNA sequence: TGTGCCAGCAGTTTGGGCAGGGCCACGCAAGAGACCCAGTACTTC. This sequence encodes CASSLGRATQETQYF. The whole variable domain, filled in from reference TRBV28 and TRBJ2-5, reads DVKVTQSSRYLVKRTGEKVFLECVQDMDHENMFWYRQDPGLGLRLIYFSYDVKMKEKGDIPEGYSVSREKKERFSLILESASTNQTSMYLCASSLGRATQETQYFGPGTRLLVL.

The rearrangement uses TRBV4-1 and TRBJ2-1; TRBD2 is a possible D gene (5 bases). The germline V gene has CDR1 MGHRA and CDR2 YSYEKL. V was cut by 0 bases and J by 14 bases, with 11 bases left in between. CDR3 size: 12 residues. The CDR3 region has the DNA TGCGCCAGCAGCCAAGATGAGACTACCAAGTTCTTC. Translation gives CASSQDETTKFF.

This clonotype turned up a few times. This rearrangement joins TRBV12-3 or TRBV12-4 to TRBJ2-5, with a weak D call TRBD2 (7 bases). The ends were cut back, 8 bases at V and 2 bases at J, with 21 bases in the middle. CDR3 length: 16 amino acids. The CDR3 region is CASSWGGSVGQETQYF. CDR3 nucleotide sequence: TGTGCCAGCTCTTGGGGGGGCTCGGTAGGGCAAGAGACCCAGTACTTC.